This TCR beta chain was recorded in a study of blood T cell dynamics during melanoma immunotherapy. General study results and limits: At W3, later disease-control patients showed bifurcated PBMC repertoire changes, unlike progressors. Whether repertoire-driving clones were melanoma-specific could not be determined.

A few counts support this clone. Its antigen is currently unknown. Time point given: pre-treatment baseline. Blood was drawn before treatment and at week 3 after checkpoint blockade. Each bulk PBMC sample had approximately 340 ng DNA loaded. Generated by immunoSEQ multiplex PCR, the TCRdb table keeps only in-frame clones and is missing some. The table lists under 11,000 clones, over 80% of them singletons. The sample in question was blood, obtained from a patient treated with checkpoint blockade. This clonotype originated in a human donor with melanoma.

The CDR3 loop is CASSPGQGNSPLHF. Written as DNA, the CDR3 is TGTGCCAGCAGCCCGGGACAGGGTAATTCACCCCTCCACTTT. This chain connects TRBV7-9 to TRBJ1-6, with TRBD1 matching 9 bases. V was pared by 5 bases and J by 6 bases, with 2 bases of the junction left unmatched. The CDR3 loop spans 14 amino acids. The germline gives CDR1 SEHNR, CDR2 FQNEAQ (reference sequence).